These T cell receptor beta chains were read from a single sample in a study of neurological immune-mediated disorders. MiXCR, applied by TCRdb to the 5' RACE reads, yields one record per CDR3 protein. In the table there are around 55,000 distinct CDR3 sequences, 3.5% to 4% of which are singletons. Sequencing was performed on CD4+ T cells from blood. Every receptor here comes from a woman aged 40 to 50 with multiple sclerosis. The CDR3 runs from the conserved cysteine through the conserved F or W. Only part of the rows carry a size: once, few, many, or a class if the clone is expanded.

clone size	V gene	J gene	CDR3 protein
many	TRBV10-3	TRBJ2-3	CAISDALAGGVPGGDTQYF
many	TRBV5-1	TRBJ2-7	CASSLAGTASYEQYF
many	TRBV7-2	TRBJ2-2	CASSLAGGEVGELFF
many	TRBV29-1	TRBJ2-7	CSVASRGPAVEQYF
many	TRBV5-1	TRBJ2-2	CASSLGQGKPGELFF
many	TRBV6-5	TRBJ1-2	CASRTGVRGYGYTF
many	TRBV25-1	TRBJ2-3	CASSEQVAGGTDTQYF
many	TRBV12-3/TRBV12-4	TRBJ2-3	CASSPGRITDTQYF
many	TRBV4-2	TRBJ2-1	CASSQVLSSNEQFF
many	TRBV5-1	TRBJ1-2	CASSNQGSNYGYTF
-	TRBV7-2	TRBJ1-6	CASSLAAGTNSPLHF
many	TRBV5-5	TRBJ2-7	CASSQLGYEQYF
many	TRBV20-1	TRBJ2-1	CSARAWRGSEQFF
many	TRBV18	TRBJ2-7	CASSPPPQAYEQYF
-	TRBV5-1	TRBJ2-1	CASSPLAGGEQFF
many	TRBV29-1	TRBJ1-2	CSVADSYYGYTF
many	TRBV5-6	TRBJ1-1	CASSRTVNTEAFF
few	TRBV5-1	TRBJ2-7	CASYEEPSSYEQYF
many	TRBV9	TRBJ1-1	CASSPRQSVGTEAFF